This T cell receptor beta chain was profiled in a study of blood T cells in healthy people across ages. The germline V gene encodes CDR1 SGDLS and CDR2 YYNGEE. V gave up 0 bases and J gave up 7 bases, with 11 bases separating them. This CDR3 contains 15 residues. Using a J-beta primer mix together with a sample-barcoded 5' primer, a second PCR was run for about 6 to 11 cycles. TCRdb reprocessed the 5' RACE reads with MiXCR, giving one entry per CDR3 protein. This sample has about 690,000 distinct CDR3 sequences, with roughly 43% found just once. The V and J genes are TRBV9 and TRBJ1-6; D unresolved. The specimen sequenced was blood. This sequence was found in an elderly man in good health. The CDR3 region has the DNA TGTGCCAGCAGCGTAGAGGAGGGCGCGAATTCACCCCTCCACTTT. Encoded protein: CASSVEEGANSPLHF.